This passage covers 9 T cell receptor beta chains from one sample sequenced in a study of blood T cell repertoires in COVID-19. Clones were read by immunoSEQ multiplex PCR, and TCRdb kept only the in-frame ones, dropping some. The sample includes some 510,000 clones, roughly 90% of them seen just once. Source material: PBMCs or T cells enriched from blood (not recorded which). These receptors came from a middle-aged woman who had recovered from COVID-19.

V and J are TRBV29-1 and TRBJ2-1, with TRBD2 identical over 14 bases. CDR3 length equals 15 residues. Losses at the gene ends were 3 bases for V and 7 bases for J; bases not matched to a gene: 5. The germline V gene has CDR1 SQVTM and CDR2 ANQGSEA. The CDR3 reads CSVEGTSGSENEQFF. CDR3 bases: TGCAGCGTTGAGGGGACTAGCGGGAGCGAGAATGAGCAGTTCTTC.

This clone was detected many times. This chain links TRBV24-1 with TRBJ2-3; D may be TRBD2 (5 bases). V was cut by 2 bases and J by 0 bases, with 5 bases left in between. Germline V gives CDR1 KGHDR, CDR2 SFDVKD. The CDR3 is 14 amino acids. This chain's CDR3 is CATSDWTSTDTQYF. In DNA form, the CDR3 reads TGTGCCACCAGTGATTGGACTAGCACAGATACGCAGTATTTT.

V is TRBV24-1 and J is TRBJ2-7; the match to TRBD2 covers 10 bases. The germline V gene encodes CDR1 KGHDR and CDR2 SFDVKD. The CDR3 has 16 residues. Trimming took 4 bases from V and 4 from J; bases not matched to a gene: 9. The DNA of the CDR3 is TGTGCCACCAGTGAAGGGAGCGGGAGGGCCGGGTACGAGCAGTACTTC. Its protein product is CATSEGSGRAGYEQYF.

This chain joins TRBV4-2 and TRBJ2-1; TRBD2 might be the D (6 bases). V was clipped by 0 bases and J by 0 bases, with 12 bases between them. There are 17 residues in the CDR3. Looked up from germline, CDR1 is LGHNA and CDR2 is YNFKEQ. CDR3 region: CASSQEPSASSYNEQFF. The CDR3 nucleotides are TGTGCCAGCAGCCAAGAACCTAGCGCGAGCTCCTACAATGAGCAGTTCTTC.

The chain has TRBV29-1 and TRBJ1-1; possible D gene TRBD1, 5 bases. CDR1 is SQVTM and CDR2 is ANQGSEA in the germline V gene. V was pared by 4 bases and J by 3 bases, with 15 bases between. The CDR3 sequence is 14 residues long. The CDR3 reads CSVGGGYYDTEAFF. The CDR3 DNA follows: TGCAGCGTTGGTGGGGGGTATTATGACACTGAAGCTTTCTTT.

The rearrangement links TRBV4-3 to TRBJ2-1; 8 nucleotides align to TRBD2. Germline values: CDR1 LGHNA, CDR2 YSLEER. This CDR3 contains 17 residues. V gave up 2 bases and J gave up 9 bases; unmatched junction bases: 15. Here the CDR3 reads CASSQLLAGATRGEQFF. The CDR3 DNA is TGCGCCAGCAGCCAACTCCTAGCGGGCGCCACGAGGGGTGAGCAGTTCTTC.

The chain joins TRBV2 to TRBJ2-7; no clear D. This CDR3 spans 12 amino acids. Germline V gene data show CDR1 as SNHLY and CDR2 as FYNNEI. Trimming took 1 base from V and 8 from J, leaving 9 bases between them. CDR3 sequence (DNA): TGTGCCAGCAGTGAAGGAGGAGTTAAGCAGTACTTC. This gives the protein CASSEGGVKQYF.

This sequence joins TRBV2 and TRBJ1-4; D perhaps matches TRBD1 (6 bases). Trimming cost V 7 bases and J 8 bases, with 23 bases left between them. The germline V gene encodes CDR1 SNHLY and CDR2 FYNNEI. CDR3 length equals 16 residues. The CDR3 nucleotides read TGTGCCAGCACCTCCCTAGGGGGACATCTAGAAGAAAAACTGTTTTTT. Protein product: CASTSLGGHLEEKLFF.

CDR3 nucleotide sequence: TGCAGCGTTGGGCACCGACAGCAAGAGACCCAGTACTTC. This translates into CSVGHRQQETQYF. This sequence joins TRBV29-1 and TRBJ2-5; a weak D match, TRBD1 (5 bases). Germline lookup yields CDR1 SQVTM and CDR2 ANQGSEA. The V end lost 4 bases, the J end lost 2 bases, and 11 bases lay between the germline ends. The CDR3 covers 13 residues.